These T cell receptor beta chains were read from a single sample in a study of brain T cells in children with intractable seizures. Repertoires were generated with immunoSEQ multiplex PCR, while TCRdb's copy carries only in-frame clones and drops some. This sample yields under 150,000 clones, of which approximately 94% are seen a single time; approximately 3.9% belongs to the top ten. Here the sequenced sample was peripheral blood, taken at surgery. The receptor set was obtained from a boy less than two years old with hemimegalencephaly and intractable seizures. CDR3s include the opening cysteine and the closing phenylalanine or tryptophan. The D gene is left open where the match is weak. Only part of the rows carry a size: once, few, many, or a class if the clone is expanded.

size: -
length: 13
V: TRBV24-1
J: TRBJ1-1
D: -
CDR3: CATSFGRNTEAFF
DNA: TGTGCCACCAGTTTCGGGCGGAACACTGAAGCTTTCTTT

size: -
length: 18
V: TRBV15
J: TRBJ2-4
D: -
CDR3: CATSRDRMGAGAKNIQYF
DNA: TGTGCCACCAGCAGAGATCGGATGGGGGCAGGGGCCAAAAACATTCAGTACTTC

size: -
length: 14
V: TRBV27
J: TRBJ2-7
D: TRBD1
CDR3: CASSSWTGRDEQYF
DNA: TGTGCCAGCAGTTCGTGGACAGGCCGGGACGAGCAGTACTTC

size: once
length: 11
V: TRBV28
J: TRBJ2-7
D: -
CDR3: CASSGVYEQYF
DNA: TGTGCCAGCTCCGGGGTGTACGAGCAGTACTTC

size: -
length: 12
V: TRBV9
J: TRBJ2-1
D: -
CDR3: CASSRQGYEQFF
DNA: TGTGCCAGCAGCCGTCAGGGGTATGAGCAGTTCTTC

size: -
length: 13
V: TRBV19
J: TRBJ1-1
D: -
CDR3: CASRLLGDTEAFF
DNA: TGTGCCAGTAGGTTGCTGGGTGACACTGAAGCTTTCTTT

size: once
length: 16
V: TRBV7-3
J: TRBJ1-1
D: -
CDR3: CASSLTATGGKTEAFF
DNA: TGTGCCAGCAGCTTAACTGCAACCGGCGGTAAGACTGAAGCTTTCTTT

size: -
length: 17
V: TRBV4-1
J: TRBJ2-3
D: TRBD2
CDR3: CASSQVGLAISTDTQYF
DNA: TGCGCCAGCAGCCAAGTCGGACTAGCGATTAGCACAGATACGCAGTATTTT

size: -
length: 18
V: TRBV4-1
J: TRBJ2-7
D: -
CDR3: CASSLRFSGGRPPYEQYF
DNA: TGCGCCAGCAGCCTCAGGTTTTCCGGGGGACGGCCACCCTACGAGCAGTACTTC

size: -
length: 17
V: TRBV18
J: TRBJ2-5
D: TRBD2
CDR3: CASSPTRSGRAQETQYF
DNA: TGTGCCAGCTCACCCACTCGGAGCGGGAGGGCCCAAGAGACCCAGTACTTC

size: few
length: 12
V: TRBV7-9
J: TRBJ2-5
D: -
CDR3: CASSWRGETQYF
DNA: TGTGCCAGCAGCTGGAGGGGCGAGACCCAGTACTTC

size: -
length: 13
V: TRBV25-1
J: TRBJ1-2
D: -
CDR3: CASSEGGGYGYTF
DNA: TGTGCCAGCAGTGAGGGGGGAGGCTATGGCTACACCTTC

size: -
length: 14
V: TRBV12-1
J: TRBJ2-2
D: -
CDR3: CATPAGTSGGERFF
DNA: TGTGCCACCCCCGCTGGGACTAGCGGGGGGGAGCGGTTTTTT

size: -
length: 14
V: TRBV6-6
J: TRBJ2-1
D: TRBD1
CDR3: CASKTGTGTYEQFF
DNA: TGTGCCAGCAAAACCGGGACAGGAACCTATGAGCAGTTCTTC

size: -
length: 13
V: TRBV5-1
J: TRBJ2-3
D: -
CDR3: CASSSDGADTQYF
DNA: TGCGCCAGCAGCTCGGACGGAGCAGATACGCAGTATTTT

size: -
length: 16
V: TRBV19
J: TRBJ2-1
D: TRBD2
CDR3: CASSSSSGSSYNEQFF
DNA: TGTGCCAGTAGTTCTTCTAGCGGGAGCTCCTACAATGAGCAGTTCTTC

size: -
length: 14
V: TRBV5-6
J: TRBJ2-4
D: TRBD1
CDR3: CASSFRTGHNIQYF
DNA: TGTGCCAGCAGCTTCCGGACAGGGCACAACATTCAGTACTTC

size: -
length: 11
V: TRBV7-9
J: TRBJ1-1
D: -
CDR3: CASSLGTEAFF
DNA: TGTGCCAGCAGCTTAGGAACTGAAGCTTTCTTT

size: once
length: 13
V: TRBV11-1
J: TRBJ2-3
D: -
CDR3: CASSLAGVDTQYF
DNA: TGTGCCAGCAGCTTAGCGGGTGTCGATACGCAGTATTTT

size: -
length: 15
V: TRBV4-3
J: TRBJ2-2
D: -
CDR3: CASSHWDQTGGELFF
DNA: TGCGCCAGCAGCCATTGGGACCAAACTGGCGGGGAGCTGTTTTTT

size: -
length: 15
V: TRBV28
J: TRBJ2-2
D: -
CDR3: CASSPQDANTGELFF
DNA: TGTGCCAGCAGTCCACAGGATGCGAACACCGGGGAGCTGTTTTTT

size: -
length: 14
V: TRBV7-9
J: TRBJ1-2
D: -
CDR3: CASSPLDRDYGYTF
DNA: TGTGCCAGCAGCCCCCTGGACAGAGACTATGGCTACACCTTC

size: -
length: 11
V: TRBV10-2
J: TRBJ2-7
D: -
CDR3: CASNDSPEQYF
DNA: TGCGCCAGCAATGATTCCCCCGAGCAGTACTTC

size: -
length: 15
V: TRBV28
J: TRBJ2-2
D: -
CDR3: CASTRGTLSTGELFF
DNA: TGTGCCAGCACTAGAGGGACTTTGAGCACCGGGGAGCTGTTTTTT

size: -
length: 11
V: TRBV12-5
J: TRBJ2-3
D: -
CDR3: CASGLLDTQYF
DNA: TGTGCTAGTGGTCTCTTAGATACGCAGTATTTT

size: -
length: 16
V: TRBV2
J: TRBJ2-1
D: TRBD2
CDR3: CASSGIRLAGTDEQFF
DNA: TGTGCCAGCAGCGGGATCCGACTAGCGGGAACGGATGAGCAGTTCTTC

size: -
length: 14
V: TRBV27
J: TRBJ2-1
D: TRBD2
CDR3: CASSRTSGYNEQFF
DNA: TGTGCCAGCAGCCGGACTAGCGGGTACAATGAGCAGTTCTTC

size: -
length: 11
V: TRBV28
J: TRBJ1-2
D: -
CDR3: CASSSSYGYTF
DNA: TGTGCCAGCAGTTCCTCCTATGGCTACACCTTC

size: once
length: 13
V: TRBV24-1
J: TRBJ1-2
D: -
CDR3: CATSDYWGYGYTF
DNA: TGTGCCACCAGTGATTATTGGGGATATGGCTACACCTTC

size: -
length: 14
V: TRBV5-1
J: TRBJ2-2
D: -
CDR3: CASSLRPGIGELFF
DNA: TGCGCCAGCAGCCTCCGACCCGGAATCGGGGAGCTGTTTTTT

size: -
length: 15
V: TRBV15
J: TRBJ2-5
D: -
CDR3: CATSRVTWNQETQYF
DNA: TGTGCCACCAGCAGAGTTACCTGGAACCAAGAGACCCAGTACTTC

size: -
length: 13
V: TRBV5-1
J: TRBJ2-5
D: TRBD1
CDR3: CASSGGQGETQYF
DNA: TGCGCCAGCAGCGGGGGACAGGGAGAGACCCAGTACTTC

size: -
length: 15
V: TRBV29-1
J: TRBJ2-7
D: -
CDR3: CSVEGPGGGEYEQYF
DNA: TGCAGCGTTGAAGGGCCAGGGGGAGGCGAGTACGAGCAGTACTTC

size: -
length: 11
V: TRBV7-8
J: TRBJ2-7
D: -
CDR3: CASSRGGEQYF
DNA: TGTGCCAGCAGCCGTGGGGGGGAGCAGTACTTC

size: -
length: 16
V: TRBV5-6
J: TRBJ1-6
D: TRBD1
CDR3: CASSSLPGQGNSPLHF
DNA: TGTGCCAGCAGCTCGCTGCCGGGACAGGGTAATTCACCCCTCCACTTT

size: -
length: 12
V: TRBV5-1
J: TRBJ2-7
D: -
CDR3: CASSSGPYEQYF
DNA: TGCGCCAGCAGCTCGGGACCCTACGAGCAGTACTTC

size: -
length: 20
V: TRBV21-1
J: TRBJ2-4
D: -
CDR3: CASSKAARPKGVSAKNIQYF
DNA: TGTGCCAGCAGCAAAGCCGCCCGGCCAAAGGGGGTATCAGCGAAAAACATTCAGTACTTC

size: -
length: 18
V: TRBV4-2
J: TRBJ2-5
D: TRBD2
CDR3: CASSQRLRSGAYQETQYF
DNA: TGTGCCAGCAGCCAAAGGTTGCGTAGCGGGGCGTACCAAGAGACCCAGTACTTC

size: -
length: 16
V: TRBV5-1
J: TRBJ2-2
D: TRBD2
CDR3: CASSHGLAGATGELFF
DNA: TGCGCCAGCAGCCATGGACTAGCGGGAGCCACCGGGGAGCTGTTTTTT

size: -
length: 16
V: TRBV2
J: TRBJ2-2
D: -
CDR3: CASSAESDRGTGELFF
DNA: TGTGCCAGCAGTGCTGAAAGCGACCGGGGCACCGGGGAGCTGTTTTTT

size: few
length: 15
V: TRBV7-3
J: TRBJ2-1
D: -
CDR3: CASSLVGSVYNEQFF
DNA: TGTGCCAGCAGCTTAGTCGGGAGTGTGTACAATGAGCAGTTCTTC

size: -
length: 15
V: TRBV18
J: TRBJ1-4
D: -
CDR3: CASSPQVAGDEKLFF
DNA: TGTGCCAGCTCACCACAGGTTGCAGGGGATGAAAAACTGTTTTTT

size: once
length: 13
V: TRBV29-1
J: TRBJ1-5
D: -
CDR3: CSVAGQGNQPQHF
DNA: TGCAGCGTTGCCGGGCAGGGAAATCAGCCCCAGCATTTT

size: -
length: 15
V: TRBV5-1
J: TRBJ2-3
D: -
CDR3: CASSLPTTSADTQYF
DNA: TGCGCCAGCAGCTTGCCAACGACTAGTGCGGATACGCAGTATTTT

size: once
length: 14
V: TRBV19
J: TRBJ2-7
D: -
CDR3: CASSTTTASYEQYF
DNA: TGTGCCAGTAGTACCACGACAGCCTCCTACGAGCAGTACTTC

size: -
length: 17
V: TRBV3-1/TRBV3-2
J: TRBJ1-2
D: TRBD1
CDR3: CASSQSRSTGHYYGYTF
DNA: TGTGCCAGCAGCCAATCCAGATCGACAGGGCACTACTATGGCTACACCTTC

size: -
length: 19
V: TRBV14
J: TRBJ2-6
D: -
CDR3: CASSQGPLRRGVEANVLTF
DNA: TGTGCCAGCAGCCAAGGACCCCTCAGAAGAGGAGTGGAGGCCAACGTCCTGACTTTC

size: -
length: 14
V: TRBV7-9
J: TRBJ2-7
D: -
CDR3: CASSRISGPYEQYF
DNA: TGTGCCAGCAGCAGAATCAGTGGGCCCTACGAGCAGTACTTC

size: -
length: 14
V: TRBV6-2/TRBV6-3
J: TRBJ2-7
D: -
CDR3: CASSYRRGPYEQYF
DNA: TGTGCCAGCAGTTACCGCAGGGGCCCCTACGAGCAGTACTTC

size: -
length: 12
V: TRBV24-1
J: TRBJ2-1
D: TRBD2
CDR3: CATGAGGDEQFF
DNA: TGTGCCACCGGGGCGGGAGGGGATGAGCAGTTCTTC

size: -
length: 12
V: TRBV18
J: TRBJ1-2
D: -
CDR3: CASSGKGNGYTF
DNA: TGTGCCAGCTCAGGAAAGGGGAATGGCTACACCTTC

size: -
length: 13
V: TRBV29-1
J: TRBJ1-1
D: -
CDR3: CSVVAWENTEAFF
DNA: TGCAGCGTTGTTGCCTGGGAGAACACTGAAGCTTTCTTT

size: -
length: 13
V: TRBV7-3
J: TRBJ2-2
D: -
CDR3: CASSLDWTGELFF
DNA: TGTGCCAGCAGCTTAGACTGGACCGGGGAGCTGTTTTTT

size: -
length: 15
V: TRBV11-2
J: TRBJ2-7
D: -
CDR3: CASSPSGPRPYEQYF
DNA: TGTGCCAGCAGCCCCTCCGGCCCCCGGCCCTACGAGCAGTACTTC

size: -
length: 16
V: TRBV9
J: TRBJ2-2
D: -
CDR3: CASSVRGDRNTGELFF
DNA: TGTGCCAGCAGCGTAAGAGGGGATAGGAACACCGGGGAGCTGTTTTTT

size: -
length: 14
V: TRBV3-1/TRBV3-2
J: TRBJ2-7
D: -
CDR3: CASSSSGTDYEQYF
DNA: TGTGCCAGCAGCTCCTCCGGGACGGACTACGAGCAGTACTTC